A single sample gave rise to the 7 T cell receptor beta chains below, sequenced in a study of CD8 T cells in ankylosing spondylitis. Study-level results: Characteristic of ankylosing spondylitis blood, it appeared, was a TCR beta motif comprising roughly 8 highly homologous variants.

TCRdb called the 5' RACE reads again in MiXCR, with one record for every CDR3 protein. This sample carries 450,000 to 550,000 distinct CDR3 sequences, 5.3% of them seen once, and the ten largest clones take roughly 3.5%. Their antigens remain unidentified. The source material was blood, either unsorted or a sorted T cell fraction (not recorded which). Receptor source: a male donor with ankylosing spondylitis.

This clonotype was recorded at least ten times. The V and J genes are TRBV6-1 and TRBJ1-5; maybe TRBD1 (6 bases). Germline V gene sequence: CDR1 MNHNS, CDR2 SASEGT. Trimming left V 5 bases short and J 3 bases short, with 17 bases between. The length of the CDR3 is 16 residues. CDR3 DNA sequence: TGTGCCAGCAGTCCATCGAGGGGGATGGACAATCAGCCCCAGCATTTT. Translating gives CASSPSRGMDNQPQHF.

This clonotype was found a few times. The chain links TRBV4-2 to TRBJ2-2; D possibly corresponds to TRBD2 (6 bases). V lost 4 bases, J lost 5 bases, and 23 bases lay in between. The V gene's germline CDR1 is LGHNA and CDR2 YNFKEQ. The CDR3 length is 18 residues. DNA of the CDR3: TGTGCCAGCAGCCTAGGTATGGGGGGATCCTTTGGGACCGGGGAGCTGTTTTTT. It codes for CASSLGMGGSFGTGELFF.

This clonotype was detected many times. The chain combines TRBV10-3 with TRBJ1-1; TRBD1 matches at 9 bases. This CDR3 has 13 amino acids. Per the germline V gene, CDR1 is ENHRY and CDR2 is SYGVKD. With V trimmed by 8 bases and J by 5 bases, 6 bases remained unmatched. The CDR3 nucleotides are TGTGCCATCGGCCGGGACAGGGATACTGAAGCTTTCTTT. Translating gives CAIGRDRDTEAFF.

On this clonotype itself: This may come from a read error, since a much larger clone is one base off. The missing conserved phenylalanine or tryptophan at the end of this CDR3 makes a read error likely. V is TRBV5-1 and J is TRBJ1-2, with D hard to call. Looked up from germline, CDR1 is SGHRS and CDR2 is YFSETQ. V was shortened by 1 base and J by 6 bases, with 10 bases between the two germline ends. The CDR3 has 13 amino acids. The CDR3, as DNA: TGCGCCAGCAGCTTGATCCCGGATGATGGCTACACCTAC. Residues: CASSLIPDDGYTY.

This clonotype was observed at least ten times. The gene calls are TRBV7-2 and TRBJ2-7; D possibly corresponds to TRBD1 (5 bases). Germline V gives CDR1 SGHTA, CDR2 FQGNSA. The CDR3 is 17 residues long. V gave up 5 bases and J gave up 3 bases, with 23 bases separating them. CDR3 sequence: CASSRLPGPRSHYEQYF. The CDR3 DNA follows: TGTGCCAGCAGCCGATTACCAGGGCCGCGGTCACACTACGAGCAGTACTTC.

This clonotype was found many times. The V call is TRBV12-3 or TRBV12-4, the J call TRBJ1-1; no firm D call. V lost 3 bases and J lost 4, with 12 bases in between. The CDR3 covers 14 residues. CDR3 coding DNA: TGTGCCAGCAGTTTCAATTTGCGTTTCACTGAAGCTTTCTTT. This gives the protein CASSFNLRFTEAFF.

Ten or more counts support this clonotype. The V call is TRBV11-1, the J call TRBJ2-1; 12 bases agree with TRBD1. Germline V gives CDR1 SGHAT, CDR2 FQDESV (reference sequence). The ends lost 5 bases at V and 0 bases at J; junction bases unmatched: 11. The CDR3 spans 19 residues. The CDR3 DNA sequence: TGTGCCAGCAGCAGCGGGGGACAGGGGGCTTATCCCTCCTACAATGAGCAGTTCTTC. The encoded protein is CASSSGGQGAYPSYNEQFF. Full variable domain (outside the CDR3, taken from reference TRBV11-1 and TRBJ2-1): EAEVAQSPRYKITEKSQAVAFWCDPISGHATLYWYRQILGQGPELLVQFQDESVVDDSQLPKDRFSAERLKGVDSTLKIQPAELGDSAMYLCASSSGGQGAYPSYNEQFFGPGTRLTVL.